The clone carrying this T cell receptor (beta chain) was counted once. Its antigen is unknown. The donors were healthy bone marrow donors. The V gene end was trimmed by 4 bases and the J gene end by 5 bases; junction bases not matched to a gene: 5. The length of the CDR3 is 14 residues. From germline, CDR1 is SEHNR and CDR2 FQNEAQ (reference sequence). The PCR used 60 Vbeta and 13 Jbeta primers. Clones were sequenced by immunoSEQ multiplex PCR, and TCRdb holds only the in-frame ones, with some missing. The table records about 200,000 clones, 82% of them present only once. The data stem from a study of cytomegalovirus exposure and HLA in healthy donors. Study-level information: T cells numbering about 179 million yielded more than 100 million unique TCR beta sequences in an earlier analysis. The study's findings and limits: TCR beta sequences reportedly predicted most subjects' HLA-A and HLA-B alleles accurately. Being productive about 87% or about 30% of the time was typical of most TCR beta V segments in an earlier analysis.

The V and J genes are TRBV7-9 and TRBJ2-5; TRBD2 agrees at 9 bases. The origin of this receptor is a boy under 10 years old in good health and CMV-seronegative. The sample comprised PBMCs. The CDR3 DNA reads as TGTGCCAGCAGCTCTAGCGGGACAGCGGAGACCCAGTACTTC. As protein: CASSSSGTAETQYF.